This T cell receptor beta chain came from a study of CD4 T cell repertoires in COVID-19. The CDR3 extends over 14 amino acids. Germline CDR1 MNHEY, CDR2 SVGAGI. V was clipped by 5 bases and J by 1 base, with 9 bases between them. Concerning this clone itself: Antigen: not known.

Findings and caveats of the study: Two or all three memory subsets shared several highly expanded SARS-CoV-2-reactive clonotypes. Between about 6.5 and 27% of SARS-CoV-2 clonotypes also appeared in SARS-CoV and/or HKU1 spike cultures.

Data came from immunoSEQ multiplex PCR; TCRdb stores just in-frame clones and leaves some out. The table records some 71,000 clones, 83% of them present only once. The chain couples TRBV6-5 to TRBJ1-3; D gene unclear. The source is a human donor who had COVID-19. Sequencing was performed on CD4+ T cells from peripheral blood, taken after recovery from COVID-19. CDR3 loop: CASSRAGSGNTIYF. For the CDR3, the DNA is TGTGCCAGCAGTCGCGCAGGTTCTGGAAACACCATATATTTT.